This note documents a single T cell receptor beta chain sequence. Its specificity is not known. CDR3 length: 17 amino acids. Germline trimming cut 4 bases from V and 4 bases from J; bases unmatched to any gene: 13. Germline loops: CDR1 SGHRS, CDR2 YFSETQ. Using its own MiXCR run on the 5' RACE reads, TCRdb lists one record per CDR3 protein. Among 120,000 to 150,000 distinct CDR3 sequences listed, roughly 8% were seen once. The data stem from a study of CD8 T cells in ankylosing spondylitis. General observations from the study: Ankylosing spondylitis blood appeared to be characterized by a TCR beta motif of 8 or 9 highly homologous variants. Peripheral blood held disease-linked clones only at relatively low frequency, and these were CD8+.

This receptor was taken from a male donor with ankylosing spondylitis. The rearrangement links TRBV5-1 to TRBJ2-2, with 7 bases aligning to TRBD2. The source material was synovial fluid, either unsorted or a sorted T cell fraction (not recorded which). In DNA, the CDR3 is TGCGCCAGCAGCCCCTCAAGCGGGACCCCGAGCACCGGGGAGCTGTTTTTT. Its protein is CASSPSSGTPSTGELFF.